This TCR beta chain came from a study of T-cell reconstitution after alpha-beta-depleted transplantation in children. This CDR3 contains 13 residues. The germline CDR1 and CDR2 sequences are SGHVS and FQNEAQ. Between the trimmed V and J ends, which lost 5 bases and 11 bases, there was a span of 18 bases. Study results and limitations: T cells produced anew were the main source of T-cell counts and diversity one year after transplant. Alpha-beta T cells about two months after transplant reportedly derived from several hundred expanded graft clones.

Unique molecular identifiers were incorporated into the prepared TCRbeta library. Using its own MiXCR run on the PCR reads, TCRdb lists one record per CDR3 protein. The sample lists 500,000 to 750,000 distinct CDR3 sequences, 20% to 30% occurring once. Concerning this clonotype: What it recognizes is unknown.

This TCR was sampled from a boy under two years old with Wiskott-Aldrich syndrome, due to receive a stem cell transplant. The J gene is TRBJ1-1, the V gene TRBV7-8, with D uncertain. Here the sequenced sample was PBMCs, taken before TCRalphabeta/CD19-depleted stem cell transplant. Here the CDR3 reads CASSPRTAAGAFF. CDR3 nucleotides: TGTGCCAGCAGCCCACGGACCGCGGCGGGTGCTTTCTTT.